This T cell receptor (beta chain) was identified during a study of technical replicates of blood from several donors. Using immunoSEQ multiplex PCR, the repertoire was profiled, and TCRdb retains in-frame clones only, with some absent. The sample lists 80,000 to 95,000 clones, 94% occurring once. Germline V gene lookup returns CDR1 SNHLY and CDR2 FYNNEI. The CDR3 has 14 amino acids. V shed 7 bases and J shed 2 bases, with 12 bases lying between them. The sequenced sample was T cells isolated from PBMCs. The receptor was isolated from a human donor in good health. This rearrangement joins TRBV2 to TRBJ1-5, with D hard to call. CDR3 nucleotides: TGTGCCAGCAAGCGAGTATTTGGCAATCAGCCCCAGCATTTT. Residues: CASKRVFGNQPQHF.